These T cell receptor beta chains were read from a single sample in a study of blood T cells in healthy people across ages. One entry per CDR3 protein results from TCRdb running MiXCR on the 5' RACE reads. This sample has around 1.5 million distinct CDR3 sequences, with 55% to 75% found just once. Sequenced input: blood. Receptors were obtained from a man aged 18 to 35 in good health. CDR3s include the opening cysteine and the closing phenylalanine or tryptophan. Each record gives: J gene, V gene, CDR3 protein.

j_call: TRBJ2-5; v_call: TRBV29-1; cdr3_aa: CSLTQRGDSIQETQYF
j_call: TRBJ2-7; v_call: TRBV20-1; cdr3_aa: CSATEGAQSYEQYF
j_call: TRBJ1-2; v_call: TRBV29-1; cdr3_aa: CSVEGIKRDREMRGYTF
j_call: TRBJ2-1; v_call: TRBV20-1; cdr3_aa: CSARVSLGYNEQFF
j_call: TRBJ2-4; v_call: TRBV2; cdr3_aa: CASSGRTGVNIQYF
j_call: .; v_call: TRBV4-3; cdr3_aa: CASSQDGLGQGLANIQYF
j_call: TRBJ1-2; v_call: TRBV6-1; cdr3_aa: CASSEFGTQGYTF
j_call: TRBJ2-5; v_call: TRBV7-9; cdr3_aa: CASSFRSGGLQETQYF
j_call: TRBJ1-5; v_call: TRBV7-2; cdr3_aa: CASSSGLGNQPQHF
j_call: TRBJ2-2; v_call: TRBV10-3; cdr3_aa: CAIKGGDTGELFF
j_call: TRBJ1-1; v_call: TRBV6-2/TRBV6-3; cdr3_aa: CAGGRGTADTEAFF
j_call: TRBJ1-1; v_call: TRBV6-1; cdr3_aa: CASSSHRDRRNTEAFF
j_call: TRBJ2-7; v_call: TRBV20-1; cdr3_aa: CSASSAGGPYEQYF
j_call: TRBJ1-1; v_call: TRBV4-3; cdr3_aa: CASSQVFRGGRTEAFF
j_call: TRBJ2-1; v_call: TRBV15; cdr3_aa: CATSSETTGNFYYNEQFF
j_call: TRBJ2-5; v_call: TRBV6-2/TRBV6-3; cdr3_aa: CASSYERLAGVVTQYF
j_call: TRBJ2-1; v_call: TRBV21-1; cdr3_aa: CASSKAPAEREGSYNEQFF
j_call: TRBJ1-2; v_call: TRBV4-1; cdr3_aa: CASSPPGGPGGYTF
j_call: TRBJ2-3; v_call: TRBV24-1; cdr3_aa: CATSEFELALGTDTQYF
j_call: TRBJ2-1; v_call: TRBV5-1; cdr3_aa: CASSFGQAKGDNEQFF
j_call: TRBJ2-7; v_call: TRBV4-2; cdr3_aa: CASSHVGATGSYEQYF
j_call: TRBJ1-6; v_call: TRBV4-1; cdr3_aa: CASSIRQGRDSPLHF
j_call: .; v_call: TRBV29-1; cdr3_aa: CSVSWEGETQYF
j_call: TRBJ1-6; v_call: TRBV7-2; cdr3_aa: CASSSRTGSPLHF
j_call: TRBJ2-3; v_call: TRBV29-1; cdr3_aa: CSVWDSRDSDTQYF
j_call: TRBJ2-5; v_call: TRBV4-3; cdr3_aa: CASSQDYLRAGEYF
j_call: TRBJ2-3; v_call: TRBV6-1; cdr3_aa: CASSAPSTRSTDTQYF
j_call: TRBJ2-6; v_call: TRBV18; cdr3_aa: CASSPTPGANVLTF
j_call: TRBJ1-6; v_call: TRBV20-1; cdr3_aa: CSARLVDNYNSPLHF
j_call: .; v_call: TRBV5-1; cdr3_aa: CASSQTTSGRGNEQYF
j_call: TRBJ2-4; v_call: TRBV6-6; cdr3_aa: CASSTGTGGYMEQYF